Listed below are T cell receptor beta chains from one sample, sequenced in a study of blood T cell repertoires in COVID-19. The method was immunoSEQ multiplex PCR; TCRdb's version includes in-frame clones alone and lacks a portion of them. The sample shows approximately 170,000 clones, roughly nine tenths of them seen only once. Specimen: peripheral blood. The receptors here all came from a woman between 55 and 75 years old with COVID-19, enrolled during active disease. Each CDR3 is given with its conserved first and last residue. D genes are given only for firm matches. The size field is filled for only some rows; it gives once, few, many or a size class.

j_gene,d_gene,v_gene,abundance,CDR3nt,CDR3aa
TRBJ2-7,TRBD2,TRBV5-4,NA,TGTGCCAGCAGCCCCGGGACTAGCGGCTACGAGCAGTACTTC,CASSPGTSGYEQYF
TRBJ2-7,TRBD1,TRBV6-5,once,TGTGCCAGCAGTTACATGGGACAGGGCTCCTACGAGCAGTACTTC,CASSYMGQGSYEQYF
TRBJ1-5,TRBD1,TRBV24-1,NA,TGTGCCACCAGTGACCCCGGGACAGGGGACAATCAGCCCCAGCATTTT,CATSDPGTGDNQPQHF
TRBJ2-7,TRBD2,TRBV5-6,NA,TGTGCCAGCAGCTTTGGACTAGCGGGAACACACTCCTACGAGCAGTACTTC,CASSFGLAGTHSYEQYF
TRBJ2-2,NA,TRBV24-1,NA,TGTGCCACCAGTGATTTGGGCAGGCCTGTGAACACCGGGGAGCTGTTTTTT,CATSDLGRPVNTGELFF
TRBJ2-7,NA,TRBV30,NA,TGTGCCTGGAGTCGGGGTAGTGTCTACGAGCAGTACTTC,CAWSRGSVYEQYF
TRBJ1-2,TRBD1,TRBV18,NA,TGTGCCAGCTCAGGGACAGGGGACCACTATGGCTACACCTTC,CASSGTGDHYGYTF
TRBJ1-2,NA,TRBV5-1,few,TGCGCCAGCAGCTTGACGCGCTATGGCTACACCTTC,CASSLTRYGYTF
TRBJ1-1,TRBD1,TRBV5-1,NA,TGCGCCAGCAGCCCGACAGGACAGGGCACTGAAGCTTTCTTT,CASSPTGQGTEAFF
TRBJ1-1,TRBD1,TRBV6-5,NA,TGTGCCAGCAGTTCACTCCGGGACAGGGGGAACACTGAAGCTTTCTTT,CASSSLRDRGNTEAFF
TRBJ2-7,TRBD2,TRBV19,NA,TGTGCCAGTAGTTCGGTAGCGGGTCGAAGCTCCTACGAGCAGTACTTC,CASSSVAGRSSYEQYF
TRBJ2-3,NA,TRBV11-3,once,TGTGCCAGCAGCTTACAGGGGAAGACAGATACGCAGTATTTT,CASSLQGKTDTQYF
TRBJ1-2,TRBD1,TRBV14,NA,TGTGCCAGCAGCCAGTCGACAGGGTACTATGGCTACACCTTC,CASSQSTGYYGYTF
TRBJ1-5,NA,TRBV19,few,TGTGCCAGTAGTATCAGGGGCAATCAGCCCCAGCATTTT,CASSIRGNQPQHF
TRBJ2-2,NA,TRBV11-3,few,TGTGCCAGCACCCCCGGAGGCGCGGGTACCGGGGAGCTGTTTTTT,CASTPGGAGTGELFF
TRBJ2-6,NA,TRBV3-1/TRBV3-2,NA,TGTGCCAGCAGCACACACTTATTGGGCACCCGATACTCTGGGGCCAACGTCCTGACTTTC,CASSTHLLGTRYSGANVLTF
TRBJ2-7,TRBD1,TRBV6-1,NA,TGTGCCAGCAGTGAAGGGACAGGGGGGTCTTCATCCTACGAGCAGTACTTC,CASSEGTGGSSSYEQYF
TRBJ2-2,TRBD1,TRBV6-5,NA,TGTGCCACCGACAGGGGGATCTACCCCGGGGAGCTGTTTTTT,CATDRGIYPGELFF
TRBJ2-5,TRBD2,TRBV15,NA,TGTGCCACCAGCAGAGATTGGAGTAGCGGGAGAATCCAAGAGACCCAGTACTTC,CATSRDWSSGRIQETQYF
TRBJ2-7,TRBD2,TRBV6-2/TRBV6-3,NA,TGTGCCAGCAGTTACAAGGGACTAACTTTCTACGAGCAGTACTTC,CASSYKGLTFYEQYF
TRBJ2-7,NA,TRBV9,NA,TGTGCCAGCAGCTCCCGCGGAGCCTACGAGCAGTACTTC,CASSSRGAYEQYF
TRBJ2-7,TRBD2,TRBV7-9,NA,TGTGCCAGCAGCTTAGCGGGGAGGGACTACGAGCAGTACTTC,CASSLAGRDYEQYF
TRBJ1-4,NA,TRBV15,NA,TGTGCCACCAGCAGAGATCCAGGGCTCGAAAAACTGTTTTTT,CATSRDPGLEKLFF
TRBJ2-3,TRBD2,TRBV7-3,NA,TGTGCCAGCAGCCCACCTGGCGGGAGGGCCGCAGATACGCAGTATTTT,CASSPPGGRAADTQYF
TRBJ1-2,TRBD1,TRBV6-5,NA,TGTGCCAGCAGTTACTCGACAGGGGGGGCTAACTATGGCTACACCTTC,CASSYSTGGANYGYTF
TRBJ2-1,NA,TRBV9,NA,TGTGCCAGCAGCGTTCGACTACAACACAATGAGCAGTTCTTC,CASSVRLQHNEQFF
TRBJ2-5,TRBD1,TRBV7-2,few,TGTGCCAGCAGCTTTACCAGGGGGCCAGGGACCCAGTACTTC,CASSFTRGPGTQYF
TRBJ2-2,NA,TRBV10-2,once,TGCGCCAGCAGTGACAGAATCACCGGGGAGCTGTTTTTT,CASSDRITGELFF
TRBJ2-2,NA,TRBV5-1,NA,TGCGCCAGCAGCTCCCAGGGATCGAACACCGGGGAGCTGTTTTTT,CASSSQGSNTGELFF
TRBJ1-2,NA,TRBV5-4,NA,TGTGCCAGCAGCTTGGCCAGCAGACTCTATGGCTACACCTTC,CASSLASRLYGYTF
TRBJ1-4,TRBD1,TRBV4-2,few,TGTGCCAGCAGCCACATCAGGGGGATGACTAATGAAAAACTGTTTTTT,CASSHIRGMTNEKLFF
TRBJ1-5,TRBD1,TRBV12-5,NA,TGTGCTAGCCAGGGGACAGGGAGTCAGCCCCAGCATTTT,CASQGTGSQPQHF
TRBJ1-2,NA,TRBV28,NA,TGTGCCAGCAGTCATACCCCGGGACAACCACCTAACTATGGCTACACCTTC,CASSHTPGQPPNYGYTF
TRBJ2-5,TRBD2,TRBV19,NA,TGTGCCAGTAGTCTCGCGTTAGGCGGGAGGGCCGGGGGTGAGACCCAGTACTTC,CASSLALGGRAGGETQYF
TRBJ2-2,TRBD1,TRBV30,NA,TGTGCCTGGAGTGTAATTCGGACAGGGAACACCGGGGAGCTGTTTTTT,CAWSVIRTGNTGELFF
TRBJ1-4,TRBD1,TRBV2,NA,TGTGCCAGCAGCGTACAGGGGGGTGAAAAACTGTTTTTT,CASSVQGGEKLFF
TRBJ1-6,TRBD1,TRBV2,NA,TGTGCCAGCAGTGAAGTCAGGGGGCGAATCCCGTTCGGGTCACCCCTCCACTTT,CASSEVRGRIPFGSPLHF
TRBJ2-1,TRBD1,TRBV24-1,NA,TGTGCCACCAGTGACCCCTCGACAGGGGGCTATTACAATGAGCAGTTCTTC,CATSDPSTGGYYNEQFF
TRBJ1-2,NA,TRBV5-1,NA,TGCGCCAGCAGCTCGGTAGGTCCGGGGTCAGATGGCTACACCTTC,CASSSVGPGSDGYTF
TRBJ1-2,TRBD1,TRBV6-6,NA,TGTGCCAGCAGTCAGGGACAGGGTAATGGCTACACCTTC,CASSQGQGNGYTF
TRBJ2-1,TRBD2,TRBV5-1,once,TGCGCCAGCAGCTACGGACTAGCGGGAAGCTACAATGAGCAGTTCTTC,CASSYGLAGSYNEQFF
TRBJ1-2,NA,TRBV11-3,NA,TGTGCCAGCAGCTTAGGCCCTACGGGGGATGGCTACACCTTC,CASSLGPTGDGYTF
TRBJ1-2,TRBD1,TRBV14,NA,TGTGCCAGCAGCCATACAGGGGTCGGCTACACCTTC,CASSHTGVGYTF
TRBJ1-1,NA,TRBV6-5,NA,TGTGCCCTTCAGGTGAACACTGAAGCTTTCTTT,CALQVNTEAFF
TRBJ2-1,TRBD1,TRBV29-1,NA,TGCAGCTCGAGACAGGGGCCCTACAATGAGCAGTTCTTC,CSSRQGPYNEQFF
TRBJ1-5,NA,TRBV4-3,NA,TGCGCCAGCAGCCTTGTGGGTAGCAACCAGCCCCAGCATTTT,CASSLVGSNQPQHF
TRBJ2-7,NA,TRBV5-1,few,TGCGCCAGCAGCTTGTCATTAGGGGTACCCTACGAGCAGTACTTC,CASSLSLGVPYEQYF
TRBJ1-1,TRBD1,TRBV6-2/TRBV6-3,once,TGTGCCAGCAGTAGGCCTACAGGGGGAGGAACTGAAGCTTTCTTT,CASSRPTGGGTEAFF
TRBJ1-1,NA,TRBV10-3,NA,TGTGCCATCAGTGAGTACCCAGGCCCCATGAACACTGAAGCTTTCTTT,CAISEYPGPMNTEAFF
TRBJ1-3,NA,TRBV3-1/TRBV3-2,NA,TGTGCCAGCAGCCTCGTACGGGACACCATATATTTT,CASSLVRDTIYF
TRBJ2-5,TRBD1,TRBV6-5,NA,TGTGCCAGCAGTTTTTCAGGGGGGACCCAGTACTTC,CASSFSGGTQYF
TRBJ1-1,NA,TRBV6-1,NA,TGTGCCAGCAGTGAAGGTTCGGGGGGCACTGAAGCTTTCTTT,CASSEGSGGTEAFF